This T cell receptor beta chain was found in a study of blood T cell repertoires in COVID-19. Study overall: Sources were T cells, B-cell-depleted T cells, or PBMCs; the material itself was cDNA or gDNA.

How the authors handled the data: Nucleated cell counts were estimated from reference gene primer amplification. Repertoires were generated with immunoSEQ multiplex PCR, while TCRdb's copy carries only in-frame clones and drops some. V and J calls and clone size follow that table, whereas D and trimming were derived from the DNA. The sample holds approximately 99,000 clones, 85% to 90% seen once. Germline V CDR1 and CDR2: KGHDR, SFDVKD. The CDR3 sequence is 14 residues long. V lost 3 bases, J lost 2 bases, and 9 bases lay in between. Input material: peripheral blood. This rearrangement joins TRBV24-1 to TRBJ2-5; no firm D call. This receptor was taken from a man aged 50 or older with COVID-19, enrolled during active disease. CDR3 residues: CATSDRGQQETQYF. The CDR3 bases are TGTGCCACCAGTGATCGTGGGCAACAAGAGACCCAGTACTTC.